Listed below are T cell receptor beta chains from one sample, sequenced in a study of blood T cell repertoires in COVID-19. The repertoire was sequenced with immunoSEQ multiplex PCR; TCRdb's copy has only in-frame clones and lacks some. Of approximately 52,000 clones listed, about 85% are singletons. Material: peripheral blood. All receptors derive from a human donor in a cohort sampled during active COVID-19. CDR3s include the opening cysteine and the closing phenylalanine or tryptophan. D genes are given only for firm matches. Some rows have no size entry. The others give once, few or many, or a class for an expanded clone.

size	J	D	V	DNA	CDR3
few	TRBJ2-2	-	TRBV9	TGTGCCAGCAACCGACGACAGGACGGCGGGGAGCTGTTTTTT	CASNRRQDGGELFF
-	TRBJ2-1	-	TRBV4-2	TGTGCCAGCAGCTTCTACTTCGCCTACAATGAGCAGTTCTTC	CASSFYFAYNEQFF
-	TRBJ1-1	TRBD1	TRBV6-6	TGTGCCAGCAGTCCGGGACAGCCGAACACTGAAGCTTTCTTT	CASSPGQPNTEAFF
-	TRBJ2-3	TRBD2	TRBV27	TGTGCCAGCAGACCCACTAGCGGGAGAACAGATACGCAGTATTTT	CASRPTSGRTDTQYF
-	TRBJ2-5	TRBD1	TRBV28	TGTGCCAGCAGTTTAATAGGGGGCCGGTCGGGTCCGTGGGCACAAGAGACCCAGTACTTC	CASSLIGGRSGPWAQETQYF
-	TRBJ2-1	-	TRBV28	TGTGCCAGCAGTCCCACGGACGGGGTCTATGAGCAGTTCTTC	CASSPTDGVYEQFF
-	TRBJ1-5	-	TRBV7-9	TGTGCCAGCAGCTTGGTGGGGAGAGCGGGTCAGCCCCAGCATTTT	CASSLVGRAGQPQHF
few	TRBJ2-1	TRBD2	TRBV3-1/TRBV3-2	TGTGCCAGCAGCCCCGGCCGCGGGAGGGCTAATGAGCAGTTCTTC	CASSPGRGRANEQFF
-	TRBJ1-2	TRBD1	TRBV6-5	TGTGCCAGCAGGGGGACAGCTAACTATGGCTACACCTTC	CASRGTANYGYTF
-	TRBJ1-1	TRBD1	TRBV27	TGTGCCAGCCATGGGATACAGGGGGGGTCCCCTGAAGCTTTCTTT	CASHGIQGGSPEAFF
-	TRBJ1-1	TRBD1	TRBV29-1	TGCAGCGTTGAGAGGGGGCAAGTGAACACTGAAGCTTTCTTT	CSVERGQVNTEAFF
-	TRBJ2-1	TRBD2	TRBV6-5	TGTGCCAGCAGTTACACCATAGCGGGAGAAGACAATGAGCAGTTCTTC	CASSYTIAGEDNEQFF
-	TRBJ2-2	-	TRBV9	TGTGCCAGCAGCGTAGCGGACACCGGGGAGCTGTTTTTT	CASSVADTGELFF
-	TRBJ2-7	-	TRBV10-2	TGCGCCAGCAGTGAGCGGGGGCGGGGGTACGAGCAGTACTTC	CASSERGRGYEQYF
-	TRBJ2-1	-	TRBV7-2	TGTGCCAGCAGCTTAGACAGAGGGCCCTACAATGAGCAGTTCTTC	CASSLDRGPYNEQFF
-	TRBJ1-1	-	TRBV28	TGTGCCAGCAGTTCAGGGAGGACTGAAGCTTTCTTT	CASSSGRTEAFF
-	TRBJ2-3	TRBD1	TRBV6-2/TRBV6-3	TGTGCCAGCAGCCCGGGACAGGACACAGATACGCAGTATTTT	CASSPGQDTDTQYF
-	TRBJ2-6	-	TRBV30	TGTGCCTGGAGTGTGCGGGGACTTGGTGGGGCCAACGTCCTGACTTTC	CAWSVRGLGGANVLTF
-	TRBJ1-1	TRBD1	TRBV5-1	TGCGCCAGCAGCTTGGCGGGACAGGGGAACACTGAAGCTTTCTTT	CASSLAGQGNTEAFF
-	TRBJ2-7	TRBD2	TRBV6-5	TGTGCCAGCGGGCTAGCGGGGGACGAGCAGTACTTC	CASGLAGDEQYF
-	TRBJ2-2	TRBD2	TRBV9	TGTGCCAGCAGCCCCGGGACTAGCGGGAGTGTCGGGGAGCTGTTTTTT	CASSPGTSGSVGELFF
-	TRBJ2-4	-	TRBV4-2	TGTGCCAGCAGCCAAGATCACAGGTCCACAGCCAAAAACATTCAGTACTTC	CASSQDHRSTAKNIQYF
-	TRBJ2-1	TRBD2	TRBV12-3/TRBV12-4	TGTGCCAGCAGGGAAGCGGGGAACAATGAGCAGTTCTTC	CASREAGNNEQFF
-	TRBJ1-5	-	TRBV7-8	TGTGCCAGCAGCTTAGAAGGGGCCATTAGCAATCAGCCCCAGCATTTT	CASSLEGAISNQPQHF
-	TRBJ1-3	-	TRBV5-5	TGTGCCAGCAGCTCCACACAGGGCTGGACCTCTGGAAACACCATATATTTT	CASSSTQGWTSGNTIYF
-	TRBJ2-5	TRBD2	TRBV19	TGTGCCAGTACCTCGACTAGCGGGAGGGCAGAGACCCAGTACTTC	CASTSTSGRAETQYF
-	TRBJ2-3	TRBD2	TRBV4-1	TGCGCCAGCAGCCGGCAGGAGGGCCTAGCGGGCTACACAGATACGCAGTATTTT	CASSRQEGLAGYTDTQYF
-	TRBJ2-4	TRBD1	TRBV9	TGTGCCAGCAGCTCCTCCGGGACAGGGGGAAACATTCAGTACTTC	CASSSSGTGGNIQYF
-	TRBJ2-1	TRBD2	TRBV6-5	TGTGCCAGCAGTATTAGCGGGGGGGGCAATGAGCAGTTCTTC	CASSISGGGNEQFF
-	TRBJ2-2	-	TRBV7-6	TGTGCCAGCAGCTTAGTCACGAACACCGGGGAGCTGTTTTTT	CASSLVTNTGELFF
-	TRBJ2-1	TRBD2	TRBV6-4	TGTGCCAGCAGTCTAGCGGGAGTAAGGAATGAGCAGTTCTTC	CASSLAGVRNEQFF
-	TRBJ2-1	TRBD2	TRBV27	TGTGCCAGCAGACGCCGGGACTACTCCTACAATGAGCAGTTCTTC	CASRRRDYSYNEQFF
few	TRBJ1-1	-	TRBV5-1	TGCGCCAGCAGCTTGTACGGGGGGCAGGGAACTGAAGCTTTCTTT	CASSLYGGQGTEAFF
-	TRBJ2-1	-	TRBV6-2/TRBV6-3	TGTGCCAGCAGTTACCATCGGGGGTACAATGAGCAGTTCTTC	CASSYHRGYNEQFF
-	TRBJ2-7	TRBD2	TRBV7-3	TGTGCCAGCAGCTTTCGGGCGGGAGGACTCTACGAGCAGTACTTC	CASSFRAGGLYEQYF
-	TRBJ2-3	-	TRBV7-9	TGTGCCAGCAGCCCTTTACCCAACTTTTCCACAGATACGCAGTATTTT	CASSPLPNFSTDTQYF
-	TRBJ2-3	TRBD1	TRBV5-8	TGTGCCAGCAGCCCCTTCAGGGGGTTAGATACGCAGTATTTT	CASSPFRGLDTQYF